The rows below give T cell receptor beta chains drawn from one sample of a study of T cells in tumors after PD-1 blockade. Assay used: immunoSEQ multiplex PCR; TCRdb lists only in-frame clones, some missing. The table includes 40,000 to 55,000 clones, 75% to 80% detected once. This specimen was PBMCs, taken before anti-PD-1 treatment. These receptors all stem from a human donor with basal cell carcinoma. The CDR3 runs from the conserved cysteine through the conserved F or W. D genes are given only for firm matches. Some rows mark clone size as missing; the rest say once, few, many or name a class of expanded clone.

v_gene: TRBV9; j_gene: TRBJ1-6; d_gene: NA; abundance: NA; CDR3aa: CASSVSSRRENSPLHF; CDR3nt: TGTGCCAGCAGCGTATCCTCACGACGGGAAAATTCACCCCTCCACTTT
v_gene: TRBV30; j_gene: TRBJ1-2; d_gene: NA; abundance: NA; CDR3aa: CAWNRGGGPGYTF; CDR3nt: TGTGCCTGGAATAGGGGAGGGGGGCCTGGCTACACCTTC
v_gene: TRBV28; j_gene: TRBJ2-2; d_gene: NA; abundance: once; CDR3aa: CASSYPLKTGELFF; CDR3nt: TGTGCCAGCAGTTACCCCCTTAAGACCGGGGAGCTGTTTTTT
v_gene: TRBV6-6; j_gene: TRBJ1-1; d_gene: NA; abundance: NA; CDR3aa: CASSPLSAGEMNTEAFF; CDR3nt: TGTGCCAGCAGTCCCCTTTCTGCAGGGGAGATGAACACTGAAGCTTTCTTT
v_gene: TRBV7-6; j_gene: TRBJ2-1; d_gene: TRBD2; abundance: NA; CDR3aa: CASSSFIGGANEQFF; CDR3nt: TGTGCCAGCAGCTCCTTTATCGGGGGGGCCAATGAGCAGTTCTTC
v_gene: TRBV28; j_gene: TRBJ2-5; d_gene: NA; abundance: few; CDR3aa: CASSFRGAGGWETQYF; CDR3nt: TGTGCCAGCAGTTTTCGGGGGGCTGGGGGTTGGGAGACCCAGTACTTC
v_gene: TRBV28; j_gene: TRBJ2-7; d_gene: NA; abundance: once; CDR3aa: CATLSSSYEQYF; CDR3nt: TGTGCCACCCTTTCTAGCTCCTACGAGCAGTACTTC
v_gene: TRBV7-9; j_gene: TRBJ2-2; d_gene: NA; abundance: medium-sized; CDR3aa: CAGSGPNTGELFF; CDR3nt: TGTGCCGGCAGCGGACCGAACACCGGGGAGCTGTTTTTT
v_gene: TRBV28; j_gene: TRBJ2-7; d_gene: TRBD2; abundance: NA; CDR3aa: CASRPSSGRPSYEQYF; CDR3nt: TGTGCCAGCAGACCATCTAGCGGGAGACCCTCCTACGAGCAGTACTTC
v_gene: TRBV6-5; j_gene: TRBJ1-1; d_gene: NA; abundance: NA; CDR3aa: CASSRVGRNTEAFF; CDR3nt: TGTGCCAGCAGCAGGGTGGGTAGGAACACTGAAGCTTTCTTT
v_gene: TRBV28; j_gene: TRBJ2-5; d_gene: NA; abundance: NA; CDR3aa: CASSRQRETQYF; CDR3nt: TGTGCCAGCAGTCGCCAGCGAGAGACCCAGTACTTC
v_gene: TRBV19; j_gene: TRBJ1-4; d_gene: NA; abundance: NA; CDR3aa: CATKASTNEKLFF; CDR3nt: TGTGCCACTAAGGCCTCAACTAATGAAAAACTGTTTTTT
v_gene: TRBV5-4; j_gene: TRBJ2-2; d_gene: NA; abundance: NA; CDR3aa: CTSSPGLGTGELFF; CDR3nt: TGTACCAGCAGCCCAGGATTAGGCACCGGGGAGCTGTTTTTT
v_gene: TRBV5-1; j_gene: TRBJ1-2; d_gene: TRBD1; abundance: NA; CDR3aa: CASSYRGSMMGYGYTF; CDR3nt: TGCGCCAGCAGCTACAGGGGTTCAATGATGGGCTATGGCTACACCTTC
v_gene: TRBV5-6; j_gene: TRBJ1-2; d_gene: NA; abundance: NA; CDR3aa: CASSLVGGGTTSYGYTF; CDR3nt: TGTGCCAGCAGCTTGGTGGGCGGGGGCACAACCTCCTATGGCTACACCTTC
v_gene: TRBV5-1; j_gene: TRBJ2-2; d_gene: TRBD2; abundance: NA; CDR3aa: CASSLIGGVQGRELFF; CDR3nt: TGCGCCAGCAGCCTGATTGGGGGGGTTCAAGGCCGGGAGCTGTTTTTT
v_gene: TRBV7-7; j_gene: TRBJ2-1; d_gene: NA; abundance: NA; CDR3aa: CASSLGTSPYNEQFF; CDR3nt: TGTGCTAGCAGCTTAGGGACTTCTCCATACAATGAGCAGTTCTTC
v_gene: TRBV5-1; j_gene: TRBJ1-2; d_gene: NA; abundance: NA; CDR3aa: CASSLAQGNDGYTF; CDR3nt: TGCGCCAGCAGCTTGGCTCAGGGAAACGATGGCTACACCTTC
v_gene: TRBV2; j_gene: TRBJ1-5; d_gene: TRBD1; abundance: NA; CDR3aa: CASNGGQGAQPQHF; CDR3nt: TGTGCCAGCAATGGGGGGCAGGGGGCTCAGCCCCAGCATTTT
v_gene: TRBV7-3; j_gene: TRBJ1-1; d_gene: NA; abundance: NA; CDR3aa: CASSLARGDTEAFF; CDR3nt: TGTGCCAGCAGCTTAGCGAGAGGGGACACTGAAGCTTTCTTT
v_gene: TRBV6-5; j_gene: TRBJ1-1; d_gene: TRBD1; abundance: NA; CDR3aa: CASSRGRGTEAFF; CDR3nt: TGTGCCAGCAGCCGGGGCAGGGGGACTGAAGCTTTCTTT
v_gene: TRBV18; j_gene: TRBJ2-1; d_gene: NA; abundance: NA; CDR3aa: CASSPPPGVNEQFF; CDR3nt: TGTGCCAGCTCACCACCCCCGGGAGTTAATGAGCAGTTCTTC
v_gene: TRBV3-1/TRBV3-2; j_gene: TRBJ2-5; d_gene: TRBD2; abundance: NA; CDR3aa: CASSQDGTSGRRQETQYF; CDR3nt: TGTGCCAGCAGCCAAGACGGGACTAGCGGGAGGCGACAAGAGACCCAGTACTTC
v_gene: TRBV7-3; j_gene: TRBJ2-3; d_gene: NA; abundance: NA; CDR3aa: CASSPSGTSTDTQYF; CDR3nt: TGTGCCAGCAGCCCCTCGGGTACTAGCACAGATACGCAGTATTTT
v_gene: TRBV6-1; j_gene: TRBJ1-5; d_gene: NA; abundance: NA; CDR3aa: CASSERYSNQPQHF; CDR3nt: TGTGCCAGCAGTGAACGGTATAGCAATCAGCCCCAGCATTTT
v_gene: TRBV19; j_gene: TRBJ1-1; d_gene: NA; abundance: NA; CDR3aa: CASSIEYTRGEAFF; CDR3nt: TGTGCCAGTAGTATAGAATATACGAGGGGGGAAGCTTTCTTT
v_gene: TRBV5-1; j_gene: TRBJ2-3; d_gene: NA; abundance: NA; CDR3aa: CASSLEGRGDTQYF; CDR3nt: TGCGCCAGCAGCTTGGAGGGGCGTGGAGATACGCAGTATTTT
v_gene: TRBV28; j_gene: TRBJ1-2; d_gene: TRBD1; abundance: NA; CDR3aa: CASSLPTGEGYTF; CDR3nt: TGTGCCAGCAGTTTACCGACAGGGGAAGGCTACACCTTC
v_gene: TRBV4-1; j_gene: TRBJ1-1; d_gene: NA; abundance: few; CDR3aa: CASIKQPGGASINTEAFF; CDR3nt: TGCGCCAGCATCAAACAACCGGGGGGGGCGTCGATCAACACTGAAGCTTTCTTT
v_gene: TRBV24-1; j_gene: TRBJ2-3; d_gene: TRBD1; abundance: NA; CDR3aa: CATSDGTGRATDTQYF; CDR3nt: TGTGCCACCAGTGACGGGACAGGGCGGGCCACAGATACGCAGTATTTT
v_gene: TRBV18; j_gene: TRBJ1-1; d_gene: NA; abundance: NA; CDR3aa: CASSPPPPGAGAVAEAFF; CDR3nt: TGTGCCAGCTCACCGCCCCCCCCGGGCGCGGGGGCCGTAGCTGAAGCTTTCTTT
v_gene: TRBV25-1; j_gene: TRBJ2-3; d_gene: TRBD1; abundance: NA; CDR3aa: CASSRQGSTDTQYF; CDR3nt: TGTGCCAGCAGCAGACAGGGGAGCACAGATACGCAGTATTTT
v_gene: TRBV5-4; j_gene: TRBJ2-1; d_gene: NA; abundance: NA; CDR3aa: CATGDQLYNEQFF; CDR3nt: TGTGCCACCGGGGATCAACTTTACAATGAGCAGTTCTTC
v_gene: TRBV14; j_gene: TRBJ2-1; d_gene: NA; abundance: few; CDR3aa: CASSQVIGREQFF; CDR3nt: TGTGCCAGCAGCCAAGTAATTGGTCGGGAGCAGTTCTTC
v_gene: TRBV7-3; j_gene: TRBJ1-1; d_gene: NA; abundance: medium-sized; CDR3aa: CASSPQTGRNTEAFF; CDR3nt: TGTGCCAGCAGCCCCCAGACAGGTCGGAACACTGAAGCTTTCTTT
v_gene: TRBV24-1; j_gene: TRBJ2-2; d_gene: TRBD2; abundance: NA; CDR3aa: CATSDLGLAGATGELFF; CDR3nt: TGTGCCACCAGTGATTTGGGACTAGCGGGAGCCACCGGGGAGCTGTTTTTT
v_gene: TRBV5-1; j_gene: TRBJ2-5; d_gene: NA; abundance: NA; CDR3aa: CASSRMPQGGIEETQYF; CDR3nt: TGCGCCAGCAGTCGCATGCCACAGGGAGGGATTGAAGAGACCCAGTACTTC
v_gene: TRBV23-1; j_gene: TRBJ1-1; d_gene: NA; abundance: NA; CDR3aa: CASSRRQGRTEAFF; CDR3nt: TGCGCCAGCAGTCGACGCCAGGGGCGTACTGAAGCTTTCTTT
v_gene: TRBV9; j_gene: TRBJ2-3; d_gene: NA; abundance: few; CDR3aa: CASSVQQITDTQYF; CDR3nt: TGTGCCAGCAGCGTGCAACAGATCACAGATACGCAGTATTTT
v_gene: TRBV29-1; j_gene: TRBJ2-7; d_gene: TRBD2; abundance: NA; CDR3aa: CSVHLAGGSYEQYF; CDR3nt: TGCAGCGTTCACTTAGCGGGAGGGTCCTACGAGCAGTACTTC
v_gene: TRBV29-1; j_gene: TRBJ2-1; d_gene: TRBD2; abundance: NA; CDR3aa: CSVPGLAGGYEQFF; CDR3nt: TGCAGCGTGCCCGGACTAGCGGGAGGGTATGAGCAGTTCTTC
v_gene: TRBV28; j_gene: TRBJ1-5; d_gene: NA; abundance: NA; CDR3aa: CASSGDTGQRNQPQHF; CDR3nt: TGTGCCAGCAGTGGGGATACCGGACAGCGCAATCAGCCCCAGCATTTT
v_gene: TRBV9; j_gene: TRBJ2-2; d_gene: TRBD2; abundance: NA; CDR3aa: CASSEASGSYTGELFF; CDR3nt: TGTGCCAGCAGCGAGGCGAGCGGGAGTTACACCGGGGAGCTGTTTTTT
v_gene: TRBV5-6; j_gene: TRBJ1-4; d_gene: TRBD1; abundance: once; CDR3aa: CASSLDGTGGTNEKLFF; CDR3nt: TGTGCCAGCAGCTTGGATGGGACAGGGGGAACTAATGAAAAACTGTTTTTT
v_gene: TRBV29-1; j_gene: TRBJ1-5; d_gene: NA; abundance: NA; CDR3aa: CSVGGGNQPQHF; CDR3nt: TGCAGCGTCGGGGGAGGGAATCAGCCCCAGCATTTT
v_gene: TRBV14; j_gene: TRBJ1-6; d_gene: NA; abundance: few; CDR3aa: CASSQDPDLSSYNSPLHF; CDR3nt: TGTGCCAGCAGCCAAGATCCGGACCTAAGCTCCTATAATTCACCCCTCCACTTT
v_gene: TRBV7-6; j_gene: TRBJ2-3; d_gene: TRBD2; abundance: NA; CDR3aa: CASSLVAGAFTDTQYF; CDR3nt: TGTGCCAGCAGCTTGGTAGCGGGGGCCTTCACAGATACGCAGTATTTT
v_gene: TRBV28; j_gene: TRBJ2-3; d_gene: NA; abundance: NA; CDR3aa: CASSSFGRSTDTQYF; CDR3nt: TGTGCCAGCAGTTCCTTCGGTCGGAGCACAGATACGCAGTATTTT
v_gene: TRBV2; j_gene: TRBJ2-1; d_gene: NA; abundance: NA; CDR3aa: CASSGRLTSYNEQFF; CDR3nt: TGTGCCAGCAGTGGTAGGTTAACCTCCTACAATGAGCAGTTCTTC
v_gene: TRBV4-1; j_gene: TRBJ2-2; d_gene: NA; abundance: NA; CDR3aa: CASSQAPLEEVNTGELFF; CDR3nt: TGCGCCAGCAGCCAAGCGCCCTTGGAGGAGGTGAACACCGGGGAGCTGTTTTTT
v_gene: TRBV27; j_gene: TRBJ1-1; d_gene: NA; abundance: NA; CDR3aa: CASSLSRNTEAFF; CDR3nt: TGTGCCAGCAGTTTATCCAGAAACACTGAAGCTTTCTTT